These T cell receptor beta chains were read from a single sample in a study of cytomegalovirus exposure and HLA in healthy donors. Assay: immunoSEQ multiplex PCR; the TCRdb copy retains only in-frame clones and omits some. The sample records 55,000 to 65,000 clones, about 93% being singletons. Material: PBMCs. These receptors were taken from a young man in good health and CMV-seronegative. Both conserved end residues are trimmed from each CDR3. D genes are given only for firm matches.

V gene: TRBV6-5; J gene: TRBJ2-7; CDR3 length: 11; D gene: TRBD2; CDR3 protein: ASSYWGGHEQY
V gene: TRBV6-5; J gene: TRBJ2-5; CDR3 length: 14; D gene: TRBD1; CDR3 protein: ASSYSTGGVQETQY
V gene: TRBV18; J gene: TRBJ1-3; CDR3 length: 16; D gene: TRBD1; CDR3 protein: ASSPRTGEGISGNTIY
V gene: TRBV2; J gene: TRBJ2-2; CDR3 length: 11; D gene: -; CDR3 protein: ASSQSNTGELF
V gene: TRBV10-3; J gene: TRBJ1-2; CDR3 length: 12; D gene: TRBD1; CDR3 protein: AISPGQLGYGYT
V gene: TRBV14; J gene: TRBJ2-6; CDR3 length: 12; D gene: -; CDR3 protein: ASSRGRWANVLT
V gene: TRBV27; J gene: TRBJ2-7; CDR3 length: 13; D gene: TRBD2; CDR3 protein: ASSAETSGSYEQY
V gene: TRBV7-2; J gene: TRBJ2-7; CDR3 length: 13; D gene: -; CDR3 protein: ASSAGGGGGREQY
V gene: TRBV19; J gene: TRBJ2-5; CDR3 length: 12; D gene: TRBD2; CDR3 protein: ASRAGGNQETQY
V gene: TRBV7-9; J gene: TRBJ2-5; CDR3 length: 13; D gene: TRBD1; CDR3 protein: ASSRAGTGGGTQY
V gene: TRBV2; J gene: TRBJ2-5; CDR3 length: 14; D gene: TRBD2; CDR3 protein: ASRRRLAAFQETQY
V gene: TRBV10-1; J gene: TRBJ2-7; CDR3 length: 12; D gene: TRBD1; CDR3 protein: ASSWTGEGHEQY
V gene: TRBV19; J gene: TRBJ2-1; CDR3 length: 14; D gene: TRBD2; CDR3 protein: ASSRGVTSGGNEQF
V gene: TRBV28; J gene: TRBJ2-3; CDR3 length: 13; D gene: TRBD1; CDR3 protein: ASSFGQGVTDTQY
V gene: TRBV5-1; J gene: TRBJ2-1; CDR3 length: 15; D gene: -; CDR3 protein: ASSLALGSGGMNEQF
V gene: TRBV5-6; J gene: TRBJ2-7; CDR3 length: 13; D gene: -; CDR3 protein: ASSLQGGASYEQY
V gene: TRBV28; J gene: TRBJ2-2; CDR3 length: 13; D gene: TRBD2; CDR3 protein: ASTGSSGRAGELF
V gene: TRBV7-2; J gene: TRBJ2-2; CDR3 length: 12; D gene: -; CDR3 protein: ASSLRASTGELF
V gene: TRBV27; J gene: TRBJ1-5; CDR3 length: 13; D gene: -; CDR3 protein: ASSPQGWSNQPQH
V gene: TRBV7-2; J gene: TRBJ2-7; CDR3 length: 11; D gene: -; CDR3 protein: ASSRDYSYEQY
V gene: TRBV30; J gene: TRBJ1-2; CDR3 length: 11; D gene: TRBD1; CDR3 protein: AVPGQTNYGYT
V gene: TRBV29-1; J gene: TRBJ2-1; CDR3 length: 15; D gene: TRBD2; CDR3 protein: SVDDLAGGLTYNEQF
V gene: TRBV10-2; J gene: TRBJ1-2; CDR3 length: 12; D gene: TRBD1; CDR3 protein: ASSVDRGFSGYT
V gene: TRBV2; J gene: TRBJ2-3; CDR3 length: 13; D gene: TRBD1; CDR3 protein: ASTRDRDYTDTQY